A single sample gave rise to the 26 T cell receptor beta chains below, sequenced in a study of spatial heterogeneity in lung cancer. Study findings and constraints: Expanded alpha and beta TCR counts within tumors tracked tumor mutation counts.

TCRdb re-derived calls from the 5' RACE reads in MiXCR, one entry per CDR3 protein. The table records some 96,000 distinct CDR3 sequences, 4.4% of them present only once. These TCRs are of unknown antigen specificity. Time point in this sample: sample taken at primary tumor resection. Material: lung tumor tissue, obtained at surgery. These receptors were collected from a male donor with early-stage non-small cell lung cancer.

This clonotype has more than one count but fewer than ten. This sequence joins TRBV11-3 and TRBJ2-1, with TRBD2 identical over 14 bases. From germline, CDR1 is SGHNT and CDR2 YENEEA. Trimming took 5 bases from V and 10 from J; bases not matched to a gene: 7. The CDR3 extends over 15 amino acids. CDR3 protein: CASSPGGLAGEEQFF. The DNA of the CDR3 is TGTGCCAGCAGCCCGGGGGGACTAGCGGGAGAGGAGCAGTTCTTC.

This clonotype showed up many times. This chain links TRBV10-3 with TRBJ2-3; D is perhaps TRBD2 (5 bases). Germline values: CDR1 ENHRY, CDR2 SYGVKD. This CDR3 region has 15 residues. Trimming stripped 10 bases from V and 1 base from J, with 18 bases between. CDR3 sequence: CATQQSSSGTDTQYF. As DNA, the CDR3 is TGTGCCACTCAGCAGTCTAGCTCGGGCACAGATACGCAGTATTTT.

This clonotype was counted ten times or more. The chain employs TRBV7-3 and TRBJ2-1, with TRBD2 matching over 8 bases. The V gene's germline CDR1 is SGHTA and CDR2 FQGTGA. CDR3 length equals 19 residues. V shed 5 bases and J 2 bases; nucleotides not matched to a gene: 17. The CDR3 sequence is CASSPTSAPRKSPYNEQFF. DNA of the CDR3: TGTGCCAGCAGCCCGACTAGCGCCCCAAGGAAATCCCCCTACAATGAGCAGTTCTTC.

At least ten counts were recorded for this clonotype. This sequence joins TRBV6-5 and TRBJ1-2; no clear D gene. The germline gives CDR1 MNHEY, CDR2 SVGAGI. This CDR3 has 15 residues. V lost 6 bases, J lost 0 bases, and 14 bases lay in between. CDR3 in DNA: TGTGCCAGCAGCTCTTCGGTGTCCGCTAACTATGGCTACACCTTC. Translating it yields CASSSSVSANYGYTF.

This clonotype was picked up many times. J is TRBJ2-1 and V is TRBV28, with a possible D match to TRBD1 (5 bases). Germline V gene lookup returns CDR1 MDHEN and CDR2 SYDVKM. The CDR3 is made up of 15 amino acids. V gave up 2 bases and J gave up 4 bases, with 12 bases separating them. The DNA for the CDR3 is TGTGCCAGCAGTTTAATACAGGAGACATACAATGAGCAGTTCTTC. Protein: CASSLIQETYNEQFF.

V and J are TRBV6-2 or TRBV6-3 and TRBJ1-6, with 8 positions matching TRBD1. The CDR3 length is 17 residues. With V trimmed by 2 bases and J by 7 bases, 10 bases remained unmatched. Per the germline V gene, CDR1 is MNHEY and CDR2 is SVGEGT. The CDR3 nucleotides are TGTGCCAGCAGTTACCGGTTGTCAGGGGGCTGGAATTCACCCCTCCACTTT. As protein: CASSYRLSGGWNSPLHF.

In this sample, this clonotype turned up a few times. This rearrangement joins TRBV28 to TRBJ2-3; tentatively, D is TRBD1 (7 bases). Trimming removed 5 bases from V and 5 bases from J, with 20 bases in between. The V gene's germline CDR1 is MDHEN and CDR2 SYDVKM. The CDR3 runs to 16 residues. The CDR3 DNA sequence: TGTGCCAGCAGTCTCGCGGGGACAGCCTACGAAGATACGCAGTATTTT. It codes for CASSLAGTAYEDTQYF. Using reference TRBV28 and TRBJ2-3 for the parts outside the CDR3, the full variable domain is DVKVTQSSRYLVKRTGEKVFLECVQDMDHENMFWYRQDPGLGLRLIYFSYDVKMKEKGDIPEGYSVSREKKERFSLILESASTNQTSMYLCASSLAGTAYEDTQYFGPGTRLTVL.

This clonotype was counted between two and nine times. The chain links TRBV20-1 to TRBJ2-7, with D unresolved. The germline CDR1 and CDR2 sequences are DFQATT and SNEGSKA (reference sequence). The CDR3 covers 15 residues. The V gene lost 3 bases and the J gene lost 5 bases, with 20 bases spanning the gap. This chain's CDR3 is CSASRTEKGLDEQYF. CDR3 nucleotide sequence: TGCAGTGCTAGCCGTACAGAAAAGGGTCTAGACGAGCAGTACTTC.

For the CDR3, the DNA is TGCGCCAGCAGCTTGGCTACAGGGCCTCTAGAGACCCAGTACTTC. The encoded protein is CASSLATGPLETQYF. The chain couples TRBV5-1 to TRBJ2-5, with a possible D match to TRBD1 (6 bases). V dropped 0 bases and J dropped 4 bases, with 13 bases sitting between them. This CDR3 spans 15 amino acids. Germline V CDR1 and CDR2: SGHRS, YFSETQ.

This clonotype was counted ten times or more. The J gene is TRBJ1-1, the V gene TRBV10-2, with 7 bases fitting TRBD1. The CDR3 covers 13 residues. V shed 3 bases and J 6 bases; nucleotides not matched to a gene: 4. Germline values: CDR1 WSHSY, CDR2 SAAADI. The CDR3 region is CASSEDRAAEAFF. CDR3 nucleotides: TGCGCCAGCAGTGAAGACAGGGCGGCTGAAGCTTTCTTT.

The sample holds many counts of this clonotype. The chain carries TRBV2 and TRBJ1-1, with D possibly being TRBD1 (5 bases). This CDR3 region has 14 residues. V lost 6 bases and J 6 bases, leaving 17 bases between the germline ends. Germline CDR1 SNHLY, CDR2 FYNNEI. CDR3 sequence reads: CASRSGGEIPEAFF. The CDR3 DNA sequence: TGTGCCAGCAGATCCGGGGGGGAGATCCCTGAAGCTTTCTTT.

This clonotype was counted at least ten times. The V call is TRBV5-1, the J call TRBJ2-1; perhaps TRBD2 as D (5 bases). V lost 3 bases to trimming and J lost 0 bases, with 10 bases between them. CDR3 length: 15 residues. Germline lookup yields CDR1 SGHRS and CDR2 YFSETQ. CDR3 sequence reads: CASSSTGSSYNEQFF. The CDR3 nucleotides are TGCGCCAGCAGCTCAACGGGGAGCTCCTACAATGAGCAGTTCTTC.

There are many counts of this clonotype. The chain joins TRBV6-5 to TRBJ2-5; 7 nucleotides match TRBD1. CDR1 and CDR2 from the germline V gene are MNHEY and SVGAGI. V lost 2 bases and J lost 1; bases outside the gene matches: 4. The CDR3 extends over 15 amino acids. The CDR3, as DNA: TGTGCCAGCAGTTACGCCGACAGGGCCCAAGAGACCCAGTACTTC. Its translation is CASSYADRAQETQYF.

This clonotype was counted a few times. The chain uses TRBV6-6 and TRBJ1-3; TRBD1 aligns across 11 bases. Trimming removed 5 bases from V and 3 bases from J; junction bases left unmatched: 12. Germline V gene data show CDR1 as MNHNY and CDR2 as SVGAGI (reference sequence). The CDR3 loop spans 18 amino acids. The CDR3 sequence is CASSPVPGQGGRGNTIYF. In nucleotides, the CDR3 is TGTGCCAGCAGTCCCGTCCCGGGACAGGGGGGTCGTGGAAACACCATATATTTT.

The V and J genes are TRBV6-5 and TRBJ2-5; D may be TRBD1 (7 bases). The CDR3 extends over 13 amino acids. Germline V gives CDR1 MNHEY, CDR2 SVGAGI. The V end was cut by 4 bases, the J end by 7 bases, with 13 bases between. DNA of the CDR3: TGTGCCAGCAGTTTCAGACAGGGAGGGACCCAGTACTTC. Translated, it gives CASSFRQGGTQYF.

This clonotype was seen at least ten times. The chain uses TRBV20-1 and TRBJ2-7; D gene ambiguous. The V end lost 4 bases, the J end lost 6 bases, and 7 bases lay between the germline ends. CDR1 and CDR2 (germline): DFQATT, SNEGSKA (reference sequence). The CDR3 spans 10 residues. The CDR3 DNA sequence: TGCAGTGCTATGGATTCCGAGCAGTACTTC. Protein product: CSAMDSEQYF.

This clonotype has a count of ten or more. The rearrangement uses TRBV20-1 and TRBJ1-1; TRBD1 aligns across 11 bases. Looked up from germline, CDR1 is DFQATT and CDR2 is SNEGSKA (reference sequence). The V gene end was trimmed by 1 base and the J gene end by 3 bases; junction bases not matched to a gene: 4. CDR3 length: 15 residues. The CDR3 spells CSARGTGGGYTEAFF. The CDR3 region has the DNA TGCAGTGCTAGAGGGACAGGGGGCGGCTACACTGAAGCTTTCTTT.

This clonotype was seen ten or more times. CDR3 nucleotides: TGTGCCAGCAGTTACTCGCGACAGTTGAACACTGAAGCTTTCTTT. Translation gives CASSYSRQLNTEAFF. The rearrangement joins TRBV6-5 to TRBJ1-1, with D possibly TRBD1 on 5 matching bases. The CDR3 runs 15 residues. From germline, CDR1 is MNHEY and CDR2 SVGAGI. V lost 0 bases, J lost 0 bases, and 8 bases lay in between.

The table lists this clonotype with a few counts. J is TRBJ2-2 and V is TRBV4-1; 7 nucleotides match TRBD1. Germline V gene sequence: CDR1 MGHRA, CDR2 YSYEKL. The CDR3 is made up of 18 amino acids. V lost 3 bases, J lost 3 bases, and 13 bases stayed unmatched. DNA for the CDR3: TGCGCCAGCAGCCACCGACAGGGAACTCGCCCTTACACCGGGGAGCTGTTTTTT. Protein sequence: CASSHRQGTRPYTGELFF.

This clonotype was counted at least ten times. This chain uses TRBV28 with TRBJ1-6, with a tentative D call TRBD1 (5 bases). This CDR3 region has 14 residues. The V end lost 3 bases, the J end lost 5 bases, and 8 bases lay between the germline ends. The V gene's germline CDR1 is MDHEN and CDR2 SYDVKM. CDR3 in amino acids: CASSLGQDNSPLHF. CDR3 nucleotide sequence: TGTGCCAGCAGTTTGGGGCAGGATAATTCACCCCTCCACTTT.

This clonotype occurred many times. The V gene is TRBV14, the J gene TRBJ2-5; perhaps TRBD2 as D (5 bases). The CDR3 has 13 amino acids. Germline CDR1 SGHDN, CDR2 FVKESK. V lost 4 bases to trimming and J lost 4 bases, with 10 bases between them. CDR3 bases: TGTGCCAGCAGCCTCCAAGGAGGAGAGACCCAGTACTTC. As protein: CASSLQGGETQYF.

There are many counts of this clonotype. This chain joins TRBV29-1 and TRBJ2-7; D perhaps matches TRBD2 (5 bases). This CDR3 comprises 13 residues. V lost 6 bases and J 1 base, leaving 13 bases between the germline ends. CDR1 SQVTM and CDR2 ANQGSEA come from the germline V gene. The CDR3 DNA reads TGCAGCGTCCGGTCTCGGGATTCCTACGAGCAGTACTTC. It translates to CSVRSRDSYEQYF.

This clonotype was seen many times. The CDR3 nucleotides are TGCGCCAGCAGCCCTTGGGTGACAGATGCAACTAATGAAAAACTGTTTTTT. Translation: CASSPWVTDATNEKLFF. This chain uses TRBV5-1 with TRBJ1-4; tentative D call: TRBD1 (5 bases). V was shortened by 4 bases and J by 0 bases, with 16 bases between the two germline ends. CDR1 is SGHRS and CDR2 is YFSETQ in the germline V gene. The CDR3 contains 17 residues.

This clonotype was seen more than once but under ten times. V and J are TRBV4-1 and TRBJ1-1, with D possibly matching TRBD1 (5 bases). Germline lookup yields CDR1 MGHRA and CDR2 YSYEKL. The V end was cut by 4 bases, the J end by 4 bases, with 7 bases between. This CDR3 is built from 12 residues. CDR3 protein: CASSPQGTEAFF. Written as DNA, the CDR3 is TGCGCCAGCAGCCCCCAGGGCACTGAAGCTTTCTTT.

There are many counts of this clonotype. CDR3 residues: CASSLVPPDTQYF. The CDR3 bases are TGTGCCAGCAGTTTAGTCCCTCCAGATACGCAGTATTTT. V is TRBV27 and J is TRBJ2-3, with D uncertain. The CDR3 runs 13 residues. The V gene's germline CDR1 is MNHEY and CDR2 SMNVEV (reference sequence). V was shortened by 2 bases and J by 4 bases, with 7 bases between the two germline ends.

This clonotype appeared many times. The J gene is TRBJ1-6, the V gene TRBV11-2; 8 nucleotides agree with TRBD1. The CDR3 length is 14 residues. Germline CDR1 and CDR2: SGHAT and FQNNGV. After removal of 5 bases from V and 10 bases from J, the junction contained 7 bases not matched to a gene. The CDR3 sequence is CASSTPTGASPLHF. CDR3 nucleotides: TGTGCCAGCAGCACTCCGACAGGGGCATCACCCCTCCACTTT.